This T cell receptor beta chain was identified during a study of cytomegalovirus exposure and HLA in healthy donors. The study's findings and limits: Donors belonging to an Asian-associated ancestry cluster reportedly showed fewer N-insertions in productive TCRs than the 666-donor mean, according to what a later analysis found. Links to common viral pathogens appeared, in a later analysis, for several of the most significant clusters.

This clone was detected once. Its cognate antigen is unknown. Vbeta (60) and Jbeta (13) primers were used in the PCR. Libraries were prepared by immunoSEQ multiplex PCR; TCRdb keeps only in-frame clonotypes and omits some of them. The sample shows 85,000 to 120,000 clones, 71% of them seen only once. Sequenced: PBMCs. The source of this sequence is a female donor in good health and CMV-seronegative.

CDR3: CASSILGGNYGYTF. CDR3 nucleotides: TGTGCCAGTAGTATATTAGGAGGTAACTATGGCTACACCTTC. The rearrangement joins TRBV19 to TRBJ1-2; D gene unclear. The CDR3 extends over 14 amino acids. V lost 2 bases to trimming and J lost 1 base, with 8 bases between them. CDR1 and CDR2 from the germline V gene are LNHDA and SQIVND (reference sequence).